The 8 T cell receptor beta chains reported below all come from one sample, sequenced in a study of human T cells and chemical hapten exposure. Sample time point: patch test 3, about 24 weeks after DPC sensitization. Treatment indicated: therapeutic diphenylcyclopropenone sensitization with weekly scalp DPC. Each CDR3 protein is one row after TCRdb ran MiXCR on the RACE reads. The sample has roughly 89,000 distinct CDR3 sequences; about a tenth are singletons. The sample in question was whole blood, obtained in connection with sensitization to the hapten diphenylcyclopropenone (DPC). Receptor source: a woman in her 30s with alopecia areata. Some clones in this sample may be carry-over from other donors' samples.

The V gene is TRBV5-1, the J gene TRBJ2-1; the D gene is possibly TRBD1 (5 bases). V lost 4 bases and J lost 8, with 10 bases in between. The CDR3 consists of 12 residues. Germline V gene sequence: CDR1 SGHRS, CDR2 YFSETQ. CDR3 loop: CASSQGADEQFF. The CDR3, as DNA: TGCGCCAGCAGCCAGGGCGCCGATGAGCAGTTCTTC.

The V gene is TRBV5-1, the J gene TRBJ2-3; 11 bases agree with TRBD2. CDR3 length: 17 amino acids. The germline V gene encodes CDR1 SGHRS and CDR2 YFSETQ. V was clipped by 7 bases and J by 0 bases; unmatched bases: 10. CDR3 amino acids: CASGELAGGPSTDTQYF. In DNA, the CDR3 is TGCGCCAGCGGAGAGCTAGCGGGAGGCCCTAGCACAGATACGCAGTATTTT.

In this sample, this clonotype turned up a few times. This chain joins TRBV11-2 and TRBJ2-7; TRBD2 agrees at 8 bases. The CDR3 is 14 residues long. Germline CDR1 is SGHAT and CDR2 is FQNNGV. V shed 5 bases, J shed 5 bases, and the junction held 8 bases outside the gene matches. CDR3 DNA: TGTGCCAGCAGCCCCGGGGGGGCCAGAGACGAGCAGTACGTC. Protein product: CASSPGGARDEQYV.

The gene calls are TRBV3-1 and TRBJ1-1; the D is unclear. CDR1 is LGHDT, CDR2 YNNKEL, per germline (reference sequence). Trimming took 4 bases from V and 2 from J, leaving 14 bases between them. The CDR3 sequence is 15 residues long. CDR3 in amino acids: CASSPRAEANTEAFF. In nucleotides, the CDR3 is TGTGCCAGCAGCCCCCGAGCAGAGGCCAACACTGAAGCTTTCTTT.

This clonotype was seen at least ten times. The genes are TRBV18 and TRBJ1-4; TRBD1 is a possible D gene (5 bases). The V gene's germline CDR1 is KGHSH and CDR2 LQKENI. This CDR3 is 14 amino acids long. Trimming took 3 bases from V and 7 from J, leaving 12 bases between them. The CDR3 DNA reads TGTGCCAGCTCACCCGGACAAGGGGTTGAAAAACTGTTTTTT. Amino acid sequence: CASSPGQGVEKLFF.

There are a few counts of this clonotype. CDR3 DNA sequence: TGTGCCTGGTCTGGAAACACCATATATTTT. This gives the protein CAWSGNTIYF. This chain connects TRBV7-9 to TRBJ1-3, with D hard to call. There are 10 residues in the CDR3. Germline CDR1 SEHNR, CDR2 FQNEAQ (reference sequence). Trimming shortened V by 11 bases and J by 1 base, and 3 bases separated the two germline ends.

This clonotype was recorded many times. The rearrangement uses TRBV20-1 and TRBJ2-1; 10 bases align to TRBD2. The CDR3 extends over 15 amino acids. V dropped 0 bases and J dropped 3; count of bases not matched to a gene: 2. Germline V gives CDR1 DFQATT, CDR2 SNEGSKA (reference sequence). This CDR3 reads CSARDQREGYNEQFF. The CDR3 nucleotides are TGCAGTGCTAGAGACCAGCGGGAGGGCTACAATGAGCAGTTCTTC.

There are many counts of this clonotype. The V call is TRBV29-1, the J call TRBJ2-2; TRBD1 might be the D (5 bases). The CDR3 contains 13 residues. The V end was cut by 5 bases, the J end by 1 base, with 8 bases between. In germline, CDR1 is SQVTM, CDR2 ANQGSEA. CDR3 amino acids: CSVNRWNTGELFF. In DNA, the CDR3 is TGCAGCGTTAACAGGTGGAACACCGGGGAGCTGTTTTTT.